This T cell receptor beta chain was sequenced in a study of CD8 T cells in Susac syndrome. Reverse transcription of 0.5 to 1 ug RNA was performed with random hexamers. TCR beta CDR3 was amplified by immunoSEQ covering 54 Vbeta and 13 Jbeta. TCRdb redid the calling of the immunoSEQ multiplex PCR reads with MiXCR, one entry per CDR3 protein. The sample lists around 280,000 distinct CDR3 sequences, approximately 84% occurring once. Sequencing of TCR beta was undertaken in CD8+ and CD4+ T cells derived from blood. Negative magnetic isolation gave CD8+ and CD4+ cells; FACS enriched CD8+ TEMRA. The CDR3 is 16 residues long. The V end was cut by 2 bases, the J end by 5 bases, with 15 bases between. Germline assignment: CDR1 MNHNS and CDR2 SASEGT. Study-wide findings and caveats: That the number of individuals in its TCR sequencing and HLA analysis was relatively small was acknowledged by the study.

As to this clonotype: Antigen: not known.

The V call is TRBV6-1, the J call TRBJ1-4, with D unclear. The specimen sequenced was CD8+ T cells from PBMCs. This clonotype was obtained from a human donor with multiple sclerosis. CDR3 coding DNA: TGTGCCAGCAGTGAAAAGGGCCCGCCGGGGAATGAAAAACTGTTTTTT. This sequence encodes CASSEKGPPGNEKLFF.